In its sample, the clone carrying this T cell receptor beta chain ranks as medium-sized. This record belongs to a study of metastatic and nonmetastatic thyroid tumors. There were no patients who had received any treatment before thyroid surgery. V lost 6 bases to trimming and J lost 1 base; unmatched junction nucleotides: 4. The CDR3 length is 15 residues. The germline gives CDR1 MNHNS, CDR2 SASEGT. TCRdb reanalyzed the PCR reads via MiXCR. The data show fewer than 9,500 clones, over 15% seen once. The receptor comes from a female donor with papillary thyroid cancer or a benign thyroid nodule (not recorded which). Some clones in this sample may be carry-over from other donors' samples. Input material: adjacent normal tissue. The chain employs TRBV6-1 and TRBJ1-5; 9 nucleotides align to TRBD1. In DNA form, the CDR3 reads TGTGCCAGCAGCCCCGGGACAGGGAGCAATCAGCCCCAGCATTTT. This encodes CASSPGTGSNQPQHF.